These 24 T cell receptor beta chains were all obtained from the same sample, sequenced in a study of a mutant IDH1 vaccine in newly diagnosed glioma. Stated time point: week 47, end of study. A single vaccine dose contained 300 ug of mutant IDH1 20-mer peptide, and topical imiquimod was used with it. Their antigens are not known. Profiled with immunoSEQ multiplex PCR; TCRdb holds only in-frame clones, not every one. This table has over 30,000 clones, over 75% appearing once. The sequencing used PBMCs, collected from a glioma patient whose treatment included an IDH1 peptide vaccine. The source of these receptors is a woman aged 40 to 49 with glioma.

The V gene is TRBV19, the J gene TRBJ1-4; D unresolved. This CDR3 spans 13 amino acids. Trimming pared 4 bases from V and 8 bases from J, leaving 11 bases between. Germline V gene lookup returns CDR1 LNHDA and CDR2 SQIVND (reference sequence). This CDR3 is CASSTLRSEKLFF. The CDR3 nucleotides read TGTGCCAGTAGTACCCTACGAAGCGAAAAACTGTTTTTT. Together with reference TRBV19 and TRBJ1-4, the CDR3 gives the full variable domain: DGGITQSPKYLFRKEGQNVTLSCEQNLNHDAMYWYRQDPGQGLRLIYYSQIVNDFQKGDIAEGYSVSREKKESFPLTVTSAQKNPTAFYLCASSTLRSEKLFFGSGTQLSVL.

This rearrangement joins TRBV6-6 to TRBJ2-3; 8 nucleotides agree with TRBD1. Germline CDR1 is MNHNY and CDR2 is SVGAGI (reference sequence). V lost 6 bases, J lost 2 bases, and 7 bases stayed unmatched. This CDR3 comprises 15 residues. CDR3 sequence reads: CASSRDRGLTDTQYF. DNA for the CDR3: TGTGCCAGCAGCCGTGACAGGGGCCTCACAGATACGCAGTATTTT.

The chain has TRBV4-1 and TRBJ2-7, with D perhaps matching TRBD1 or TRBD2 (5 bases each). The CDR3 extends over 15 amino acids. V dropped 0 bases and J dropped 6 bases, with 15 bases sitting between them. Per germline, CDR1 MGHRA and CDR2 YSYEKL. Here the CDR3 DNA reads TGCGCCAGCAGCCAAGAGGGGACGTCTGGCTCCGAGCAGTACTTC. Residues: CASSQEGTSGSEQYF.

V and J are TRBV28 and TRBJ1-2; D not resolved. The V gene lost 10 bases and the J gene lost 3 bases, with 15 bases spanning the gap. This CDR3 is 13 amino acids long. Germline V gene lookup returns CDR1 MDHEN and CDR2 SYDVKM. CDR3 residues: CATLTPNDYGYTF. The CDR3 DNA reads TGTGCCACCCTCACACCCAATGACTATGGCTACACCTTC.

This clone was recorded once. V is TRBV27 and J is TRBJ2-3; no definite D call. The CDR3 is 13 residues long. CDR1 and CDR2 from the germline V gene are MNHEY and SMNVEV (reference sequence). Trimming shortened V by 3 bases and J by 1 base, and 5 bases separated the two germline ends. The CDR3 spells CASSLVGTDTQYF. Here the CDR3 DNA reads TGTGCCAGCAGTTTGGTGGGCACAGATACGCAGTATTTT.

The V call is TRBV6-5, the J call TRBJ1-2; the D is unclear. Trimming removed 0 bases at V and 1 base at J, with 9 bases between. CDR1 is MNHEY and CDR2 is SVGAGI in the germline V gene. The CDR3 runs to 15 residues. The CDR3 sequence is CASSYSSGDNYGYTF. CDR3 coding DNA: TGTGCCAGCAGTTACTCGTCCGGGGATAACTATGGCTACACCTTC.

For the CDR3, the DNA is TGCAGCGTTGCGGCGCGGTGGGGGTTGGGTGGCTACACCTTC. Translation: CSVAARWGLGGYTF. V usage is TRBV29-1 and J usage is TRBJ1-2, with D perhaps matching TRBD1 (5 bases). The germline gives CDR1 SQVTM, CDR2 ANQGSEA. The CDR3 contains 14 residues. The V end was cut by 4 bases, the J end by 7 bases, with 19 bases between.

V usage is TRBV6-5 and J usage is TRBJ1-2; 7 bases are shared with TRBD1. In germline, CDR1 is MNHEY, CDR2 SVGAGI. J gave up 4 bases and V 2 bases, and 10 bases lay outside the gene matches. This CDR3 has 16 amino acids. CDR3 DNA: TGTGCCAGCAGTTACAAACAGGGGATGAGTGGCTATGGCTACACCTTC. As protein: CASSYKQGMSGYGYTF.

The chain links TRBV5-4 to TRBJ2-7, with TRBD1 matching 8 bases. V dropped 4 bases and J dropped 2; count of bases not matched to a gene: 5. From germline, CDR1 is SGHNT and CDR2 YYREEE (reference sequence). The CDR3 is made up of 14 amino acids. CDR3 amino acids: CASSPGQVTYEQYF. CDR3 nucleotides: TGTGCCAGCAGCCCGGGACAGGTTACCTACGAGCAGTACTTC. Complete variable domain (other parts from reference TRBV5-4 and TRBJ2-7): ETGVTQSPTHLIKTRGQQVTLRCSSQSGHNTVSWYQQALGQGPQFIFQYYREEENGRGNFPPRFSGLQFPNYSSELNVNALELDDSALYLCASSPGQVTYEQYFGPGTRLTVT.

The chain is built from TRBV7-9 and TRBJ1-2, with TRBD1 as a possible D gene (6 bases). This CDR3 comprises 15 residues. Trimming removed 5 bases at V and 1 base at J, with 14 bases between. CDR1 and CDR2 from the germline V gene are SEHNR and FQNEAQ (reference sequence). For the CDR3, the DNA is TGTGCCAGCAGCCAAACAAACAGGGTTAACTATGGCTACACCTTC. Its translation is CASSQTNRVNYGYTF.

The J gene is TRBJ2-5, the V gene TRBV9, with D perhaps matching TRBD2 (6 bases). The CDR3 runs 15 residues. Trimming removed 0 bases from V and 5 bases from J, with 14 bases in between. Germline CDR1 reads SGDLS; CDR2 reads YYNGEE. CDR3 coding DNA: TGTGCCAGCAGCGTAGATAGCCCTGGGAGGGAGACCCAGTACTTC. This gives the protein CASSVDSPGRETQYF. The full variable domain, rest sourced from reference TRBV9 and TRBJ2-5, is DSGVTQTPKHLITATGQRVTLRCSPRSGDLSVYWYQQSLDQGLQFLIQYYNGEERAKGNILERFSAQQFPDLHSELNLSSLELGDSALYFCASSVDSPGRETQYFGPGTRLLVL.

The chain links TRBV18 to TRBJ1-2, with D unclear. CDR1 is KGHSH and CDR2 is LQKENI in the germline V gene. Trimming took 2 bases from V and 8 from J, leaving 12 bases between them. The CDR3 spans 13 residues. The CDR3 nucleotides read TGTGCCAGCTCACCAAGGGTAGAGGACGGCTACACCTTC. Its translation: CASSPRVEDGYTF.

V gene TRBV28 combines with J gene TRBJ2-3; no reliable D call. Trimming cost V 5 bases and J 8 bases, with 11 bases left between them. CDR1 and CDR2 from the germline V gene are MDHEN and SYDVKM. This CDR3 contains 12 residues. CDR3: CASSTPAGTQYF. The CDR3 nucleotides are TGTGCCAGCAGTACTCCCGCTGGTACGCAGTATTTT.

The CDR3 DNA reads TGTGCCAGCAGCCGCTGGGACAGCTCCTATAATTCACCCCTCCACTTT. Its translation is CASSRWDSSYNSPLHF. This chain joins TRBV5-4 and TRBJ1-6; 7 bases map to TRBD1. Germline CDR1 SGHNT, CDR2 YYREEE (reference sequence). The CDR3 loop spans 16 amino acids. V lost 4 bases, J lost 0 bases, and 4 bases stayed unmatched.

The chain joins TRBV28 to TRBJ2-5; D is tentatively TRBD1 or TRBD2 (5 bases each). With 5 bases removed from V and 2 bases from J, the gap between germline ends came to 15 bases. CDR1 and CDR2 from the germline V gene are MDHEN and SYDVKM. This CDR3 contains 15 residues. The CDR3 protein is CASSRPGSGQETQYF. The CDR3 DNA reads as TGTGCCAGCAGTCGGCCAGGGAGTGGTCAAGAGACCCAGTACTTC.

The chain links TRBV7-9 to TRBJ2-7, with 9 nucleotides matching TRBD2. The germline gives CDR1 SEHNR, CDR2 FQNEAQ (reference sequence). The junction had 6 bases not matched to a gene; V was cut back by 1 base and J by 2 bases. The CDR3 is made up of 16 amino acids. The CDR3 DNA reads TGTGCCAGCAGCTTAGTCGGGACTAGCCTCCCCTACGAGCAGTACTTC. The encoded protein is CASSLVGTSLPYEQYF.

This chain connects TRBV6-6 to TRBJ2-2; D is ambiguous. Trimming stripped 8 bases from V and 0 bases from J, with 13 bases between. This CDR3 is 15 amino acids long. CDR1 and CDR2 from the germline V gene are MNHNY and SVGAGI (reference sequence). The CDR3: CASLGKRANTGELFF. In nucleotides, the CDR3 is TGTGCCAGCCTAGGCAAGCGAGCGAACACCGGGGAGCTGTTTTTT.

The chain's CDR3 is CASSSQGARSDEQYF. In DNA, the CDR3 is TGCGCCAGCAGCTCGCAGGGGGCTCGCAGCGACGAGCAGTACTTC. The chain uses TRBV5-1 and TRBJ2-7; 8 bases are shared with TRBD1. The J segment lost 5 bases and the V segment lost 3 bases, leaving 10 bases of the junction unmatched. This CDR3 is 15 amino acids long. CDR1 is SGHRS and CDR2 is YFSETQ in the germline V gene. Combining the CDR3 with reference TRBV5-1 and TRBJ2-7 gives the whole variable domain KAGVTQTPRYLIKTRGQQVTLSCSPISGHRSVSWYQQTPGQGLQFLFEYFSETQRNKGNFPGRFSGRQFSNSRSEMNVSTLELGDSALYLCASSSQGARSDEQYFGPGTRLTVT.

Written as DNA, the CDR3 is TGTGCCAGCAGTATTGTTCAGGGTCCCGAGCAGTACTTC. As protein: CASSIVQGPEQYF. The rearrangement uses TRBV6-1 and TRBJ2-7; a possible D gene is TRBD1 (5 bases). This CDR3 has 13 residues. The V gene lost 5 bases and the J gene lost 6 bases, with 14 bases spanning the gap. Germline CDR1 reads MNHNS; CDR2 reads SASEGT.

This chain joins TRBV18 and TRBJ2-7; D gene uncertain. CDR1 is KGHSH and CDR2 is LQKENI in the germline V gene. The length of the CDR3 is 14 residues. Between the trimmed V and J ends, which lost 4 bases and 0 bases, there was a span of 10 bases. DNA for the CDR3: TGTGCCAGCTCACGCACCCTCGGCTCCTACGAGCAGTACTTC. Translating gives CASSRTLGSYEQYF.

The rearrangement joins TRBV6-5 to TRBJ2-3, with 10 bases aligning to TRBD2. CDR1 and CDR2 from the germline V gene are MNHEY and SVGAGI. This CDR3 has 15 amino acids. The junction had 4 bases not matched to a gene; V was cut back by 2 bases and J by 5 bases. CDR3 bases: TGTGCCAGCAGTTACGGAATAGCGGGAGGAGATACGCAGTATTTT. Its translation: CASSYGIAGGDTQYF.

The chain has TRBV11-2 and TRBJ1-2, with D perhaps TRBD1 (5 bases). The CDR3 covers 15 residues. V gave up 5 bases and J gave up 6 bases, with 19 bases separating them. Germline V gene data show CDR1 as SGHAT and CDR2 as FQNNGV. The CDR3 coding sequence is TGTGCCAGCAGCCCCCTCCCGGGACCCTCCCATGGCTACACCTTC. It is translated as CASSPLPGPSHGYTF.

This chain connects TRBV7-9 to TRBJ1-1; D gene ambiguous. The CDR3 extends over 14 amino acids. Germline V gene lookup returns CDR1 SEHNR and CDR2 FQNEAQ (reference sequence). V lost 3 bases and J 1 base, leaving 9 bases between the germline ends. The CDR3: CASSFDTANTEAFF. DNA for the CDR3: TGTGCCAGCAGCTTCGACACAGCGAACACTGAAGCTTTCTTT.

This sequence joins TRBV30 and TRBJ2-1; D uncertain. CDR3 length equals 11 residues. In germline, CDR1 is GTSNPN, CDR2 SVGIG (reference sequence). Trimming removed 3 bases at V and 7 bases at J, with 7 bases between. The CDR3: CAWSPWNEQFF. The CDR3 DNA reads as TGTGCCTGGAGCCCCTGGAATGAGCAGTTCTTC.